This is a list of T cell receptor beta chains from one sample in a study of blood T cell repertoires in COVID-19. Data came from immunoSEQ multiplex PCR; TCRdb stores just in-frame clones and leaves some out. Seen here are 150,000 to 200,000 clones, roughly 80% observed once, and the top ten hold around 8%. The sequenced material came from peripheral blood. Receptor source: a woman in her seventies with COVID-19, enrolled during active disease. CDR3s include the opening cysteine and the closing phenylalanine or tryptophan. A D gene is named only where the DNA matches it firmly. Some rows have no size entry. The others give once, few or many, or a class for an expanded clone.

v_gene	j_gene	abundance	d_gene	CDR3nt	CDR3aa
TRBV30	TRBJ2-2	NA	NA	TGTGCCCTAGACGCGTACACCGGGGAGCTGTTTTTT	CALDAYTGELFF
TRBV7-2	TRBJ2-7	NA	TRBD2	TGTGCCAGCAGCTCCGGACTAGCGGGGGACTACGAGCAGTACTTC	CASSSGLAGDYEQYF
TRBV7-2	TRBJ1-4	NA	NA	TGTGCCAGCAGTTTACTCTCCGCAACTAATGAAAAACTGTTTTTT	CASSLLSATNEKLFF
TRBV6-1	TRBJ2-7	NA	TRBD1	TGTGCCAGCAGATTAGGACAGGGACCCTACGAGCAGTACTTC	CASRLGQGPYEQYF
TRBV7-2	TRBJ2-2	NA	NA	TGTGCCAGCAGCTTAGCGGGCGGGATAGACGGGGAGCTGTTTTTT	CASSLAGGIDGELFF
TRBV19	TRBJ2-5	NA	NA	TGTGCCAGTAGTCCGTCCCGACAGCCACAAGAGACCCAGTACTTC	CASSPSRQPQETQYF
TRBV2	TRBJ1-1	NA	NA	TGTGCCAGCAGCGCAGGCCCTCCGCGCACTGAAGCTTTCTTT	CASSAGPPRTEAFF
TRBV7-8	TRBJ2-6	few	TRBD1	TGTGCCAGCAGCTTTAGACAGGGCTTGGTCGACTCTGGGGCCAACGTCCTGACTTTC	CASSFRQGLVDSGANVLTF
TRBV7-3	TRBJ2-2	NA	NA	TGTGCCAGCAGCTTAATTCCTAGCGCTGCGAACACCGGGGAGCTGTTTTTT	CASSLIPSAANTGELFF
TRBV6-2/TRBV6-3	TRBJ2-3	NA	TRBD2	TGTGCCAGCAGTGCACCGGGACTAACTTTCCCAGATACGCAGTATTTT	CASSAPGLTFPDTQYF
TRBV9	TRBJ2-7	once	TRBD2	TGTGCCAGCAGCCGACTAGCGAGCAACGAGCAGTACTTC	CASSRLASNEQYF
TRBV5-4	TRBJ1-2	once	NA	TGTGCCAGCAGCCCGGACAGCCAAGTCTATGGCTACACCTTC	CASSPDSQVYGYTF
TRBV18	TRBJ1-5	NA	NA	TGTGCCAGCTCACCACAGCCAGAGGGAGGACCCCAGCATTTT	CASSPQPEGGPQHF
TRBV6-2/TRBV6-3	TRBJ1-5	NA	NA	TGTGCCAGCAGTTACTCGACCCGGGGTCAGCCCCAGCATTTT	CASSYSTRGQPQHF
TRBV18	TRBJ2-2	NA	NA	TGTGCCAGCTCAATTTCCATAGCGCCCAACACCGGGGAGCTGTTTTTT	CASSISIAPNTGELFF
TRBV3-1/TRBV3-2	TRBJ1-5	NA	TRBD1	TGTGCCAGCAGCCAAGCTGACAGGGTAGGTCAGCCCCAGCATTTT	CASSQADRVGQPQHF